What follows are 5 T cell receptor beta chains derived from one specimen sequenced in a study of PD-1 blockade in mismatch repair-deficient tumors. Data came from immunoSEQ multiplex PCR; TCRdb stores just in-frame clones and leaves some out. This sample carries approximately 100,000 clones, under 90% of them seen once, and the ten largest clones take approximately 6.5%. Sequenced material: peripheral blood, taken approximately 35 weeks after starting pembrolizumab. These receptors were obtained from an adult with mismatch repair-deficient cancer.

A few counts support this clone. The chain employs TRBV7-9 and TRBJ2-7; no firm D call. V was trimmed by 1 base and J by 3 bases, leaving 16 bases between them. The germline CDR1 and CDR2 sequences are SEHNR and FQNEAQ (reference sequence). The CDR3 has 16 amino acids. This chain's CDR3 is CASSLGRWIPVYEQYF. The CDR3 nucleotides are TGTGCCAGCAGCTTAGGACGCTGGATCCCAGTCTACGAGCAGTACTTC.

The chain employs TRBV6-1 and TRBJ2-1; possible D gene TRBD2, 7 bases. Trimming took 4 bases from V and 7 from J, leaving 14 bases between them. Looked up from germline, CDR1 is MNHNS and CDR2 is SASEGT. This CDR3 is built from 14 residues. CDR3: CASSVRGGGNEQFF. CDR3 sequence (DNA): TGTGCCAGCAGTGTGAGAGGGGGGGGAAATGAGCAGTTCTTC.

The J gene is TRBJ2-7, the V gene TRBV9; D gene ambiguous. Trimming cost V 0 bases and J 2 bases, with 12 bases left between them. CDR1 and CDR2 (germline): SGDLS, YYNGEE. The CDR3 is made up of 15 amino acids. The CDR3 DNA follows: TGTGCCAGCAGCGTAGGAAGCCTATACGCCTACGAGCAGTACTTC. Its protein product is CASSVGSLYAYEQYF.

The chain uses TRBV7-2 and TRBJ1-5, with 7 bases aligning to TRBD1. This CDR3 is 15 amino acids long. CDR1 SGHTA and CDR2 FQGNSA come from the germline V gene. V lost 2 bases to trimming and J lost 6 bases; unmatched junction nucleotides: 7. CDR3 protein: CASSLSGGDGQPQHF. CDR3 coding DNA: TGTGCCAGCAGCTTATCAGGGGGGGATGGTCAGCCCCAGCATTTT. The full variable domain, in which reference TRBV7-2 and TRBJ1-5 provide the parts outside the CDR3, is GAGVSQSPSNKVTEKGKDVELRCDPISGHTALYWYRQSLGQGLEFLIYFQGNSAPDKSGLPSDRFSAERTGGSVSTLTIQRTQQEDSAVYLCASSLSGGDGQPQHFGDGTRLSIL.

This chain joins TRBV7-8 and TRBJ1-5; a possible D gene is TRBD1 (6 bases). The germline V gene encodes CDR1 SGHVS and CDR2 FQNEAQ. Trimming removed 5 bases at V and 4 bases at J, with 12 bases between. This CDR3 is built from 14 residues. CDR3 DNA sequence: TGTGCCAGCAGCCTGGGGGGCGCGAATCAGCCCCAGCATTTT. Translating it yields CASSLGGANQPQHF.